Listed here are 3 T cell receptor beta chains from one sample, sequenced in a study of blood T cell repertoires in COVID-19 (TCRdb year 2020). Library prep was done by the immunoSEQ multiplex PCR assay. TCRdb mirrors the immuneACCESS table, restricted to in-frame sequences. Some clones are absent from its copies; in checked studies, under half trace to an unresolved V gene, and the reason for the others is unknown. Within this sample are approximately 180,000 clones, with about 87% of them counted one time only. The ten largest clones capture 2% to 3% of the sample. Material: peripheral blood. These receptors came from a man aged 35 to 55 with active or convalescent COVID-19.

The chain has TRBV19 and TRBJ1-2; 7 bases agree with TRBD1. CDR1 LNHDA and CDR2 SQIVND come from the germline V gene (reference sequence). The CDR3 loop spans 15 amino acids. V gave up 1 base and J gave up 4 bases; unmatched junction bases: 6. CDR3: CASSIGQGIVYGYTF. DNA for the CDR3: TGTGCCAGTAGTATAGGACAGGGCATCGTCTATGGCTACACCTTC.

V gene TRBV25-1 combines with J gene TRBJ1-1; D gene ambiguous. This CDR3 comprises 15 residues. The V and J ends lost 0 bases and 4 bases respectively, with 12 bases between them. CDR1 MGHDK and CDR2 SYGVNS come from the germline V gene. The DNA of the CDR3 is TGTGCCAGCAGTGAATATGGCTCATACCTCACTGAAGCTTTCTTT. Protein: CASSEYGSYLTEAFF. Full variable domain (remainder filled in from reference TRBV25-1 and TRBJ1-1): EADIYQTPRYLVIGTGKKITLECSQTMGHDKMYWYQQDPGMELHLIHYSYGVNSTEKGDLSSESTVSRIRTEHFPLTLESARPSHTSQYLCASSEYGSYLTEAFFGQGTRLTVV.

V is TRBV29-1 and J is TRBJ1-1, with TRBD1 as a possible D gene (6 bases). This CDR3 region has 13 residues. The V gene lost 2 bases and the J gene lost 2 bases, with 9 bases spanning the gap. The V gene's germline CDR1 is SQVTM and CDR2 ANQGSEA. The CDR3 loop is CSVESDSNTEAFF. Written as DNA, the CDR3 is TGCAGCGTTGAATCGGACAGTAACACTGAAGCTTTCTTT.